The 17 T cell receptor beta chains reported below all come from one sample, sequenced in a study of blood T cells in healthy people across ages. A sample-barcoded 5' primer and a J-beta primer mix were used in a second PCR of roughly 6 to 11 cycles. TCRdb fed the 5' RACE reads into MiXCR, producing one record per CDR3 protein. The data contain roughly 930,000 distinct CDR3 sequences, around 46% of them singletons. Sample: blood. The receptors stem from a man aged 30 to 45 in good health.

The rearrangement uses TRBV25-1 and TRBJ1-6; no clear D. The CDR3 runs to 14 residues. CDR1 is MGHDK and CDR2 is SYGVNS in the germline V gene. V was trimmed by 6 bases and J by 4 bases, leaving 10 bases between them. CDR3 residues: CASRRKGYNSPLHF. The CDR3 DNA follows: TGTGCCAGCAGGCGCAAGGGTTATAATTCACCCCTCCACTTT.

This clonotype appeared a few times. Germline is not matched at one junction end, which may reflect a read error. The rearrangement uses TRBV11-2 and TRBJ2-5, with D maybe TRBD1 (6 bases). Germline CDR1 reads SGHAT; CDR2 reads FQNNGV. This CDR3 has 13 residues. CDR3 sequence: CASRDTGYGTRYF. The CDR3 region has the DNA TGTGCCAGCAGGGATACAGGGTATGGGACCCGGTACTTC.

V usage is TRBV4-1 and J usage is TRBJ2-7, with TRBD2 matching over 7 bases. This CDR3 region has 17 residues. The ends lost 2 bases at V and 0 bases at J; junction bases unmatched: 10. Germline CDR1 MGHRA, CDR2 YSYEKL. DNA for the CDR3: TGCGCCAGCAGCCAAACCCCTCGTCCGGGAGGCTCCTACGAGCAGTACTTC. This gives the protein CASSQTPRPGGSYEQYF.

This clonotype was detected only a few times. The chain recombines TRBV10-3 with TRBJ1-2; 7 nucleotides agree with TRBD1. This CDR3 is 18 amino acids long. Per germline, CDR1 ENHRY and CDR2 SYGVKD. The V gene end was trimmed by 0 bases and the J gene end by 2 bases; junction bases not matched to a gene: 12. The CDR3 reads CAISESEESYRGNYGYTF. The CDR3 bases are TGTGCCATCAGTGAGTCGGAGGAGAGTTACAGGGGAAACTATGGCTACACCTTC.

The chain is built from TRBV27 and TRBJ2-7; TRBD1 agrees at 9 bases. V lost 0 bases, J lost 3 bases, and 3 bases stayed unmatched. This CDR3 is 15 amino acids long. Germline V gives CDR1 MNHEY, CDR2 SMNVEV (reference sequence). CDR3 region: CASSLSGTGYYEQYF. The CDR3, as DNA: TGTGCCAGCAGTTTATCCGGGACAGGGTACTACGAGCAGTACTTC.

For this clonotype: Its ends do not fully match the called genes, so a read error is possible. The chain joins TRBV7-2 to TRBJ2-6; 8 bases line up with TRBD1. Germline V gene sequence: CDR1 SGHTA, CDR2 FQGNSA. The CDR3 spans 18 residues. CDR3 in DNA: TGTGTCAGCAGCTTTTCGACAGGGGCCACCTCTGGGGCCGACGTCCTGACTTTC. The encoded protein is CVSSFSTGATSGADVLTF.

The V gene is TRBV6-5, the J gene TRBJ2-1, with TRBD1 matching over 8 bases. Germline V CDR1 and CDR2: MNHEY, SVGAGI. The V gene end was trimmed by 5 bases and the J gene end by 10 bases; junction bases not matched to a gene: 1. The CDR3 length is 11 residues. The CDR3 sequence: CASSQGAEQFF. Here the CDR3 DNA reads TGTGCCAGCAGTCAGGGGGCCGAGCAGTTCTTC.

The chain couples TRBV7-2 to TRBJ2-3; D is perhaps TRBD2 (6 bases). V was cut by 1 base and J by 0 bases, with 14 bases left in between. The CDR3 has 17 residues. Germline assignment: CDR1 SGHTA and CDR2 FQGNSA. The chain's CDR3 is CASSLVGLALSTDTQYF. The CDR3 DNA reads TGTGCCAGCAGCTTAGTGGGACTGGCACTAAGCACAGATACGCAGTATTTT.

This CDR3 reads CASSQDRAANSPLHF. CDR3 in DNA: TGCGCCAGCAGCCAAGATAGGGCAGCCAATTCACCCCTCCACTTT. The chain is built from TRBV4-1 and TRBJ1-6, with D unclear. The CDR3 has 15 residues. The germline V gene encodes CDR1 MGHRA and CDR2 YSYEKL. V was clipped by 0 bases and J by 7 bases, with 10 bases between them.

The J gene is TRBJ1-5, the V gene TRBV12-3 or TRBV12-4; perhaps TRBD1 as D (5 bases). This CDR3 region has 15 residues. V was shortened by 5 bases and J by 2 bases, with 13 bases between the two germline ends. The CDR3 bases are TGTGCCAGCAGTCCCCTAGGAGGGGGCAATCAGCCCCAGCATTTT. Amino acid sequence: CASSPLGGGNQPQHF.

The chain carries TRBV25-1 and TRBJ1-6; the match to TRBD1 covers 9 bases. Germline V CDR1 and CDR2: MGHDK, SYGVNS. Losses at the gene ends were 3 bases for V and 9 bases for J; bases not matched to a gene: 9. This CDR3 has 16 amino acids. The CDR3 loop is CASSDGQGPISSPLHF. DNA of the CDR3: TGTGCCAGCAGTGATGGACAGGGGCCTATAAGTTCACCCCTCCACTTT.

This clonotype was counted many times. The chain joins TRBV20-1 to TRBJ2-7, with 7 bases that match TRBD1. The germline V gene has CDR1 DFQATT and CDR2 SNEGSKA (reference sequence). The V and J ends lost 1 base and 4 bases, in that order; junction bases with no gene match: 1. The CDR3 covers 12 residues. CDR3 sequence reads: CSARGQGYEQYF. The CDR3 DNA follows: TGCAGTGCTAGAGGACAGGGTTACGAGCAGTACTTC.

The V gene is TRBV7-8, the J gene TRBJ2-5, with 11 bases aligning to TRBD1. Germline V gives CDR1 SGHVS, CDR2 FQNEAQ. CDR3 length equals 15 residues. With V trimmed by 4 bases and J by 4 bases, 5 bases remained unmatched. The CDR3 region has the DNA TGTGCCAGCAGCTGGGGACAGGGGGGGGTAGAGACCCAGTACTTC. It codes for CASSWGQGGVETQYF.

The J gene is TRBJ1-4, the V gene TRBV7-9; D might be TRBD1 (5 bases). Germline V gene lookup returns CDR1 SEHNR and CDR2 FQNEAQ (reference sequence). The ends were cut back, 5 bases at V and 2 bases at J, with 12 bases in the middle. The CDR3 has 15 amino acids. For the CDR3, the DNA is TGTGCCAGCAGCCCCTCGGGGCAGACTAATGAAAAACTGTTTTTT. The encoded protein is CASSPSGQTNEKLFF.

The genes are TRBV2 and TRBJ2-7, with 15 nucleotides matching TRBD2. J lost 3 bases, V lost 6 bases, and 9 bases had no gene match. The CDR3 extends over 17 amino acids. Germline V CDR1 and CDR2: SNHLY, FYNNEI. The CDR3 DNA reads as TGTGCCAGCAGGAAAGGGACTAGCGGGGGGTTTTACTACGAGCAGTACTTC. This encodes CASRKGTSGGFYYEQYF.

This clonotype was counted only a few times. This chain uses TRBV12-3 or TRBV12-4 with TRBJ1-2; no clear D. The CDR3 runs to 13 residues. The ends were cut back, 5 bases at V and 1 base at J, with 8 bases in the middle. The CDR3 DNA reads TGTGCCAGCAGTCAGAGTCTTAACTATGGCTACACCTTC. Protein product: CASSQSLNYGYTF.

The V gene is TRBV12-3 or TRBV12-4, the J gene TRBJ1-1; D perhaps matches TRBD1 (6 bases). The CDR3 is 15 residues long. Trimming cost V 3 bases and J 4 bases, with 15 bases left between them. CDR3 protein: CASSFRGGLATEAFF. In nucleotides, the CDR3 is TGTGCCAGCAGTTTCCGGGGGGGGCTGGCCACTGAAGCTTTCTTT.